The 3 T cell receptor beta chains below all came from one sample that was sequenced in a study of regulatory T cells in long-lasting Graves disease. Time point in this sample: newly diagnosed GD, antithyroid drugs for less than 3 months. The TCR library was made from RNA that had been extracted from PBMCs in TRIzol. Library construction for TCR beta used iRepertoire HTBI primers and Arm-PCR of CDR3 regions. TCRdb reprocessed the multiplex PCR reads with MiXCR, giving one entry per CDR3 protein. The sample records some 600,000 distinct CDR3 sequences, around 16% being singletons. This sample also belongs to another study, concerning T cells in Graves' hyperthyroidism and ophthalmopathy.

The specimen comprised peripheral blood mononuclear cells (PBMCs), sampled at new diagnosis, from a patient treated with antithyroid drugs. The receptor source for this set is a man aged 18 to 30 with Graves disease.

This clonotype was counted at least ten times. The chain has TRBV30 and TRBJ2-2; weak D call: TRBD2 (6 bases). CDR3 length: 16 amino acids. Trimming removed 3 bases at V and 0 bases at J, with 14 bases between. Germline CDR1 reads GTSNPN; CDR2 reads SVGIG (reference sequence). Written as DNA, the CDR3 is TGTGCCTGGAGGGTATACGGCGGGGCGAACACCGGGGAGCTGTTTTTT. Translating gives CAWRVYGGANTGELFF.

This clonotype has just a few counts. The V call is TRBV19, the J call TRBJ2-7; D unclear. Trimming took off 3 bases at V and 0 bases at J, with 6 bases between the two ends. In germline, CDR1 is LNHDA, CDR2 SQIVND (reference sequence). This CDR3 region has 13 residues. CDR3 amino acids: CASSMVVSYEQYF. As DNA, the CDR3 is TGTGCCAGTAGTATGGTGGTCTCCTACGAGCAGTACTTC.

Comments on this clonotype: This may be a read error, as it is one base from a much larger clone. The gene calls are TRBV3-1 and TRBJ1-3, with D perhaps TRBD1 (6 bases). CDR3 length: 15 amino acids. Germline values: CDR1 LGHDT, CDR2 YNNKEL (reference sequence). CDR3 sequence reads: CASRETGYSGNAIYF. The CDR3 DNA follows: TGTGCCAGCAGGGAGACAGGTTACTCTGGAAACGCCATATATTTT.